These T cell receptor beta chains were read from a single sample in a study of radiotherapy plus CTLA-4 blockade in lung cancer. Using immunoSEQ multiplex PCR, the repertoire was profiled, and TCRdb retains in-frame clones only, with some absent. The table lists some 60,000 clones, roughly three quarters of them singletons. Source: peripheral blood, taken from a patient treated with radiotherapy plus ipilimumab. The source of these receptors is a human donor with non-small cell lung cancer who had a complete response to radiotherapy plus ipilimumab. Both conserved end residues are part of each CDR3. Fields, in order: D gene, J gene, V gene, clone size, CDR3 protein, CDR3 DNA. The D gene is left open where the match is weak. Only part of the rows carry a size: once, few, many, or a class if the clone is expanded.

D gene: TRBD2
J gene: TRBJ2-5
V gene: TRBV6-1
clone size: .
CDR3 protein: CASIRSGGPQETQYF
CDR3 DNA: TGTGCCAGCATTAGAAGCGGGGGGCCTCAAGAGACCCAGTACTTC

D gene: TRBD1
J gene: TRBJ1-2
V gene: TRBV5-1
clone size: .
CDR3 protein: CASSLWAGQEAGYTF
CDR3 DNA: TGCGCCAGCAGCTTGTGGGCGGGACAGGAGGCTGGCTACACCTTC

D gene: .
J gene: TRBJ2-6
V gene: TRBV7-2
clone size: .
CDR3 protein: CASSPRLGSGSGANVLTF
CDR3 DNA: TGTGCCAGCAGCCCCCGTCTGGGTAGCGGTTCCGGGGCCAACGTCCTGACTTTC

D gene: .
J gene: TRBJ1-1
V gene: TRBV18
clone size: once
CDR3 protein: CASSAGPNTEAFF
CDR3 DNA: TGTGCCAGCTCGGCAGGGCCTAACACTGAAGCTTTCTTT

D gene: TRBD2
J gene: TRBJ2-7
V gene: TRBV5-1
clone size: .
CDR3 protein: CASSLEPGRAYEQYF
CDR3 DNA: TGCGCCAGCAGCTTGGAACCAGGGAGGGCTTACGAGCAGTACTTC

D gene: TRBD2
J gene: TRBJ2-1
V gene: TRBV6-6
clone size: .
CDR3 protein: CASTPGTSGRIEQFF
CDR3 DNA: TGTGCCAGCACCCCCGGGACTAGCGGGAGGATTGAGCAGTTCTTC

D gene: .
J gene: TRBJ2-7
V gene: TRBV10-1
clone size: few
CDR3 protein: CASSDPSAYEQYF
CDR3 DNA: TGCGCCAGCAGTGACCCTTCGGCCTACGAGCAGTACTTC

D gene: .
J gene: TRBJ2-1
V gene: TRBV4-1
clone size: .
CDR3 protein: CASSQDLRNEQFF
CDR3 DNA: TGCGCCAGCAGCCAAGATCTCCGCAATGAGCAGTTCTTC

D gene: TRBD1
J gene: TRBJ2-7
V gene: TRBV5-1
clone size: .
CDR3 protein: CASSPRQGGKEQYF
CDR3 DNA: TGCGCCAGCAGCCCACGACAGGGGGGTAAGGAGCAGTACTTC

D gene: .
J gene: TRBJ1-4
V gene: TRBV15
clone size: .
CDR3 protein: CATSRGQGIGEKLFF
CDR3 DNA: TGTGCCACCAGCAGAGGCCAGGGAATTGGGGAAAAACTGTTTTTT

D gene: .
J gene: TRBJ2-3
V gene: TRBV10-1
clone size: .
CDR3 protein: CASSRDNTDTQYF
CDR3 DNA: TGCGCCAGCAGTCGGGACAACACAGATACGCAGTATTTT

D gene: TRBD1
J gene: TRBJ2-1
V gene: TRBV6-5
clone size: .
CDR3 protein: CASSYGTGGSNEQFF
CDR3 DNA: TGTGCCAGCAGTTACGGGACAGGAGGAAGCAATGAGCAGTTCTTC

D gene: .
J gene: TRBJ1-5
V gene: TRBV6-6
clone size: .
CDR3 protein: CASSYSAGNQPQHF
CDR3 DNA: TGTGCCAGCAGTTACTCGGCGGGCAATCAGCCCCAGCATTTT

D gene: .
J gene: TRBJ1-1
V gene: TRBV30
clone size: .
CDR3 protein: CAWSRGRSEAFF
CDR3 DNA: TGTGCCTGGAGCAGGGGTAGGTCTGAAGCTTTCTTT

D gene: TRBD2
J gene: TRBJ2-5
V gene: TRBV7-9
clone size: .
CDR3 protein: CASKSGLAGSQETQYF
CDR3 DNA: TGTGCCAGCAAGAGTGGTCTAGCGGGCTCCCAAGAGACCCAGTACTTC

D gene: .
J gene: TRBJ2-1
V gene: TRBV11-2
clone size: .
CDR3 protein: CASSLSGIEQFF
CDR3 DNA: TGTGCCAGCAGCTTGTCAGGGATTGAGCAGTTCTTC

D gene: .
J gene: TRBJ2-5
V gene: TRBV11-2
clone size: .
CDR3 protein: CASSPLGRGETQYF
CDR3 DNA: TGTGCCAGCAGCCCCCTGGGCAGGGGAGAGACCCAGTACTTC

D gene: .
J gene: TRBJ2-3
V gene: TRBV5-1
clone size: .
CDR3 protein: CASSFEGVDTQYF
CDR3 DNA: TGCGCCAGCAGCTTTGAGGGCGTAGATACGCAGTATTTT

D gene: TRBD1
J gene: TRBJ2-7
V gene: TRBV28
clone size: .
CDR3 protein: CATARDSLFEQYF
CDR3 DNA: TGTGCCACCGCACGGGACAGTCTTTTCGAGCAGTACTTC

D gene: .
J gene: TRBJ2-3
V gene: TRBV6-5
clone size: .
CDR3 protein: CASNRGTDTQYF
CDR3 DNA: TGTGCCAGCAATCGGGGGACAGATACGCAGTATTTT

D gene: .
J gene: TRBJ1-5
V gene: TRBV30
clone size: .
CDR3 protein: CAWSRGKSVDQPQHF
CDR3 DNA: TGTGCCTGGAGTCGAGGGAAAAGTGTCGATCAGCCCCAGCATTTT

D gene: .
J gene: TRBJ2-1
V gene: TRBV5-1
clone size: .
CDR3 protein: CASSLQGGPGWFNEQFF
CDR3 DNA: TGCGCCAGCAGCTTACAAGGGGGTCCGGGTTGGTTCAATGAGCAGTTCTTC

D gene: TRBD2
J gene: TRBJ2-4
V gene: TRBV4-1
clone size: few
CDR3 protein: CASSQGLAGLNIQYF
CDR3 DNA: TGCGCCAGCAGCCAAGGACTAGCGGGTTTAAACATTCAGTACTTC

D gene: .
J gene: TRBJ2-7
V gene: TRBV7-2
clone size: .
CDR3 protein: CASSLEALQTYEQYF
CDR3 DNA: TGTGCCAGCAGTTTGGAGGCTTTACAGACCTACGAGCAGTACTTC

D gene: .
J gene: TRBJ1-5
V gene: TRBV19
clone size: .
CDR3 protein: CASSIRGSDQPQHF
CDR3 DNA: TGTGCCAGTAGTATTCGGGGGTCGGATCAGCCCCAGCATTTT

D gene: TRBD2
J gene: TRBJ2-2
V gene: TRBV7-8
clone size: .
CDR3 protein: CASSPGLAGANTGELFF
CDR3 DNA: TGTGCCAGCAGCCCCGGACTAGCGGGAGCGAACACCGGGGAGCTGTTTTTT

D gene: .
J gene: TRBJ2-2
V gene: TRBV30
clone size: .
CDR3 protein: CAWSQSWLDTGELFF
CDR3 DNA: TGTGCCTGGAGCCAGTCGTGGCTCGACACCGGGGAGCTGTTTTTT

D gene: .
J gene: TRBJ2-1
V gene: TRBV7-2
clone size: .
CDR3 protein: CASRPRGTSSYNEQFF
CDR3 DNA: TGTGCCAGCAGGCCGAGGGGGACGAGCTCCTACAATGAGCAGTTCTTC

D gene: TRBD2
J gene: TRBJ2-5
V gene: TRBV2
clone size: .
CDR3 protein: CASSELAGASRGETQYF
CDR3 DNA: TGTGCCAGCAGTGAACTAGCGGGAGCGTCTAGAGGAGAGACCCAGTACTTC

D gene: TRBD2
J gene: TRBJ2-7
V gene: TRBV5-1
clone size: .
CDR3 protein: CASNPVAGAYEQYF
CDR3 DNA: TGCGCCAGCAACCCGGTAGCGGGGGCCTACGAGCAGTACTTC

D gene: .
J gene: TRBJ2-5
V gene: TRBV5-5
clone size: .
CDR3 protein: CASSLGYVAVYETQYF
CDR3 DNA: TGTGCCAGCAGCTTGGGATACGTAGCGGTGTATGAGACCCAGTACTTC

D gene: .
J gene: TRBJ2-5
V gene: TRBV7-9
clone size: .
CDR3 protein: CASSSSGETQYF
CDR3 DNA: TGTGCCAGCAGCTCTTCAGGGGAGACCCAGTACTTC

D gene: TRBD1
J gene: TRBJ2-1
V gene: TRBV7-7
clone size: once
CDR3 protein: CASSPERDRGYNEQFF
CDR3 DNA: TGTGCTAGCAGCCCCGAACGGGACAGGGGATACAATGAGCAGTTCTTC

D gene: .
J gene: TRBJ1-6
V gene: TRBV21-1
clone size: .
CDR3 protein: CASSKRAGESYNSPLHF
CDR3 DNA: TGTGCCAGCAGCAAAAGGGCCGGGGAATCCTATAATTCACCCCTCCACTTT

D gene: .
J gene: TRBJ2-3
V gene: TRBV9
clone size: many
CDR3 protein: CASSVDGSWSDTQYF
CDR3 DNA: TGTGCCAGCAGCGTAGACGGGAGTTGGTCAGATACGCAGTATTTT

D gene: .
J gene: TRBJ1-2
V gene: TRBV6-5
clone size: .
CDR3 protein: CASSADSRGGYGYTF
CDR3 DNA: TGTGCCAGCAGTGCCGACTCCCGCGGCGGGTATGGCTACACCTTC

D gene: .
J gene: TRBJ2-2
V gene: TRBV7-7
clone size: .
CDR3 protein: CASSSYLGGGELFF
CDR3 DNA: TGTGCCAGCAGCTCCTACCTAGGTGGCGGGGAGCTGTTTTTT

D gene: .
J gene: TRBJ2-6
V gene: TRBV6-1
clone size: .
CDR3 protein: CASSAVHFSGANVLTF
CDR3 DNA: TGTGCCAGCAGTGCGGTCCATTTCTCTGGGGCCAACGTCCTGACTTTC

D gene: TRBD1
J gene: TRBJ2-7
V gene: TRBV18
clone size: once
CDR3 protein: CASSGAGGFYEQYF
CDR3 DNA: TGTGCCAGCTCAGGGGCAGGGGGATTCTACGAGCAGTACTTC

D gene: TRBD2
J gene: TRBJ2-2
V gene: TRBV7-2
clone size: .
CDR3 protein: CASSSTTSGWATGELFF
CDR3 DNA: TGTGCCAGCAGCTCGACGACTAGCGGGTGGGCCACCGGGGAGCTGTTTTTT

D gene: TRBD1
J gene: TRBJ1-2
V gene: TRBV7-2
clone size: .
CDR3 protein: CASSQPGQGPYGYTF
CDR3 DNA: TGTGCCAGCAGCCAACCAGGACAGGGCCCCTATGGCTACACCTTC

D gene: TRBD1
J gene: TRBJ2-7
V gene: TRBV7-9
clone size: .
CDR3 protein: CASSLATGTGPSQYF
CDR3 DNA: TGTGCCAGCAGCTTAGCGACCGGGACAGGTCCCTCGCAGTACTTC

D gene: TRBD1
J gene: TRBJ2-1
V gene: TRBV23-1
clone size: .
CDR3 protein: CACNTPGQGHNEQFF
CDR3 DNA: TGCGCTTGCAACACGCCGGGACAGGGTCACAATGAGCAGTTCTTC

D gene: TRBD2
J gene: TRBJ2-4
V gene: TRBV19
clone size: once
CDR3 protein: CASRTGAGDFKNIQYF
CDR3 DNA: TGTGCCAGTAGGACCGGGGCGGGGGACTTCAAAAACATTCAGTACTTC

D gene: TRBD2
J gene: TRBJ2-7
V gene: TRBV6-1
clone size: .
CDR3 protein: CASSEAGLALPHEQYF
CDR3 DNA: TGTGCCAGCAGTGAAGCCGGACTAGCGCTTCCCCACGAGCAGTACTTC

D gene: TRBD2
J gene: TRBJ2-1
V gene: TRBV4-3
clone size: .
CDR3 protein: CASSQDLGGAREQFF
CDR3 DNA: TGCGCCAGCAGCCAAGATCTCGGGGGGGCAAGAGAGCAGTTCTTC

D gene: .
J gene: TRBJ2-7
V gene: TRBV27
clone size: .
CDR3 protein: CASSLWAGSVSYEQYF
CDR3 DNA: TGTGCCAGCAGTTTATGGGCAGGCTCGGTATCCTACGAGCAGTACTTC

D gene: .
J gene: TRBJ1-2
V gene: TRBV30
clone size: .
CDR3 protein: CAWSAGFNYGYTF
CDR3 DNA: TGTGCCTGGAGTGCAGGTTTCAACTATGGCTACACCTTC

D gene: TRBD2
J gene: TRBJ2-1
V gene: TRBV7-2
clone size: .
CDR3 protein: CASSPQPKGLAGFYNEQFF
CDR3 DNA: TGTGCCAGCAGCCCGCAACCCAAGGGACTAGCGGGGTTCTACAATGAGCAGTTCTTC

D gene: .
J gene: TRBJ1-2
V gene: TRBV4-1
clone size: .
CDR3 protein: CASSPGETNYYGYTF
CDR3 DNA: TGCGCCAGCAGCCCAGGGGAAACGAACTACTATGGCTACACCTTC

D gene: TRBD2
J gene: TRBJ2-1
V gene: TRBV11-2
clone size: .
CDR3 protein: CASSLAAAGGHNEQFF
CDR3 DNA: TGTGCCAGCAGCTTAGCGGCCGCGGGGGGCCACAATGAGCAGTTCTTC

D gene: .
J gene: TRBJ2-7
V gene: TRBV6-5
clone size: .
CDR3 protein: CASSYSGRRGEQYF
CDR3 DNA: TGTGCCAGCAGTTACTCGGGACGGCGGGGCGAGCAGTACTTC

D gene: TRBD2
J gene: TRBJ2-3
V gene: TRBV5-1
clone size: .
CDR3 protein: CASSLTGGYTDTQYF
CDR3 DNA: TGCGCCAGCAGCCTAACGGGAGGGTACACAGATACGCAGTATTTT

D gene: .
J gene: TRBJ2-3
V gene: TRBV6-1
clone size: .
CDR3 protein: CASSILTSTDTQYF
CDR3 DNA: TGTGCCAGCAGTATCCTGACTAGCACAGATACGCAGTATTTT

D gene: TRBD1
J gene: TRBJ1-1
V gene: TRBV2
clone size: .
CDR3 protein: CATIWTGTYTEAFF
CDR3 DNA: TGTGCCACGATCTGGACAGGGACGTACACTGAAGCTTTCTTT

D gene: TRBD2
J gene: TRBJ2-3
V gene: TRBV25-1
clone size: .
CDR3 protein: CASMGLAGRTDTQYF
CDR3 DNA: TGTGCCAGCATGGGACTAGCGGGCCGCACAGATACGCAGTATTTT

D gene: TRBD1
J gene: TRBJ1-6
V gene: TRBV19
clone size: .
CDR3 protein: CASSPRGRNSPLHF
CDR3 DNA: TGTGCCAGTAGCCCCAGGGGGCGAAATTCACCCCTCCACTTT

D gene: .
J gene: TRBJ1-2
V gene: TRBV16
clone size: once
CDR3 protein: CASSQAAYGYTF
CDR3 DNA: TGTGCCAGCAGCCAGGCCGCCTATGGCTACACCTTC

D gene: .
J gene: TRBJ1-3
V gene: TRBV6-1
clone size: .
CDR3 protein: CASSEYPGFGGNTIYF
CDR3 DNA: TGTGCCAGCAGTGAATATCCAGGGTTCGGTGGAAACACCATATATTTT